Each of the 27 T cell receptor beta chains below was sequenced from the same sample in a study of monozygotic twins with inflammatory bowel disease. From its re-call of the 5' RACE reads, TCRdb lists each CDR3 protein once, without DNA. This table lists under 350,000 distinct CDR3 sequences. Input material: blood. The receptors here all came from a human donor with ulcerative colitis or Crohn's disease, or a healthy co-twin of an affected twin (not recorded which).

CDR3 residues: CASSAGDRGSDTQYF. The gene calls are TRBV5-1 and TRBJ2-3; without DNA, the TCRdb call of TRBD1 cannot be checked. CDR1 SGHRS and CDR2 YFSETQ come from the germline V gene. The CDR3 loop spans 15 amino acids.

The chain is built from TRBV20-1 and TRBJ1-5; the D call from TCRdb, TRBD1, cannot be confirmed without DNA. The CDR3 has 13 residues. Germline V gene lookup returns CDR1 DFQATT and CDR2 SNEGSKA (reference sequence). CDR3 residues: CSASGGGSQPQHF.

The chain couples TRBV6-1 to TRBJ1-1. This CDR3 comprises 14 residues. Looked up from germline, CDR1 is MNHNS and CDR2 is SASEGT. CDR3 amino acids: CASRGLRGGTEAFF.

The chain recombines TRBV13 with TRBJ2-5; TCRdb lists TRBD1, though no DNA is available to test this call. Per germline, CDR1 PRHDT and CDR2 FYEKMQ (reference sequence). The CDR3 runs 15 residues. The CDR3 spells CASSPRGRGDETQYF.

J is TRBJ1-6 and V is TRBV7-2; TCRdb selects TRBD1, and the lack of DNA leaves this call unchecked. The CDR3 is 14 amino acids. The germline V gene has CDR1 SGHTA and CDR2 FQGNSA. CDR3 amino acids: CASSLMSGVSPLHF.

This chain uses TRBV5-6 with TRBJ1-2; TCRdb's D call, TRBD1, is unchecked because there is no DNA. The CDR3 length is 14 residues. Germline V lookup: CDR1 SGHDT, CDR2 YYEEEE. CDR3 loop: CASSSDGRGYGYTF.

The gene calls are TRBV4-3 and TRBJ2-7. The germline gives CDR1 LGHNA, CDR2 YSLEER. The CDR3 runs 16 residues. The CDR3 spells CASSQVLGGDSYEQYF.

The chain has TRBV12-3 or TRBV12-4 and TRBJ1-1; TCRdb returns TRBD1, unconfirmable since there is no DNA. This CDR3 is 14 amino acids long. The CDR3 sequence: CASRKGQEIGLAFF.

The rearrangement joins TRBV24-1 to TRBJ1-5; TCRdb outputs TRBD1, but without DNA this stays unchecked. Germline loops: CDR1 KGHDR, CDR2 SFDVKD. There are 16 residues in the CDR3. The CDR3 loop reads CATSDRDRGFNQPQHF.

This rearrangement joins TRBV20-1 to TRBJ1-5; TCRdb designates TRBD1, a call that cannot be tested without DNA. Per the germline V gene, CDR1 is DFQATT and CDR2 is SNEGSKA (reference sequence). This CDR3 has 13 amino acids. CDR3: CSAKQGGNQPQHF.

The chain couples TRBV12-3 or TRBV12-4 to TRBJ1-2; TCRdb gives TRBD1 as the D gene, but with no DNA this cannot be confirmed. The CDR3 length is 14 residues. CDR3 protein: CASRGTDESYGYTF.

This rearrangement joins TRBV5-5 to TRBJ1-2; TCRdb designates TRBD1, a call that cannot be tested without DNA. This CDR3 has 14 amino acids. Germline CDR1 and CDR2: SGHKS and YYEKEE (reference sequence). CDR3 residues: CASSYPTGNYGYTF.

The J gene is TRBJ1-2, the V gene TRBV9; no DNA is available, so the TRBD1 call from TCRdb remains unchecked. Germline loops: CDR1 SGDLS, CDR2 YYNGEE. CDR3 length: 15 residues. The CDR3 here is CASSVQAGGDYGYTF.

This chain's CDR3 is CSASGGELAGGRKQYF. The rearrangement uses TRBV20-1 and TRBJ2-3; absent DNA, TCRdb's TRBD2 call cannot be checked. The CDR3 contains 16 residues. The germline V gene has CDR1 DFQATT and CDR2 SNEGSKA (reference sequence).

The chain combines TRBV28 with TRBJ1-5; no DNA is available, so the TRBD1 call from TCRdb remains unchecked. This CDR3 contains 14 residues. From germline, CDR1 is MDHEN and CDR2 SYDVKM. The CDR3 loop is CASSLYGVPQPQHF.

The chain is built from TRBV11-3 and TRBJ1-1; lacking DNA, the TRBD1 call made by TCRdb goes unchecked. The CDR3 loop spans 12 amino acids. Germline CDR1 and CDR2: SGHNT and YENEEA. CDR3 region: CASSEGGTEAFF.

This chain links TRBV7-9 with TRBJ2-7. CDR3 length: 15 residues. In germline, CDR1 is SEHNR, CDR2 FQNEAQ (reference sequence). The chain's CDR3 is CASSPWTVSSYEQYF.

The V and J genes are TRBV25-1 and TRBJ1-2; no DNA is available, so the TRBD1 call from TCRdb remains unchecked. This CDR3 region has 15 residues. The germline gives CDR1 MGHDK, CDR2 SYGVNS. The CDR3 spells CASSESWGLVYGYTF.

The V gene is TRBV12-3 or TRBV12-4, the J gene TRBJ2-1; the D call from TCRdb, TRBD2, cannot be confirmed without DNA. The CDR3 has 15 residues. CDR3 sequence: CASSFPGLAGFEQFF.

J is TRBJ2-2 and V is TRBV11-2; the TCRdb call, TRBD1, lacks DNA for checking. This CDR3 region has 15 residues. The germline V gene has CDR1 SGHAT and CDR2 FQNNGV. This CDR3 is CASSLTGGAAGELFF.

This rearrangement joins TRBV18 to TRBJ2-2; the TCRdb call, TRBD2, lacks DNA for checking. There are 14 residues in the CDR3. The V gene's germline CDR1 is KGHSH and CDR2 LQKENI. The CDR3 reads CASSPGGSTGELFF.

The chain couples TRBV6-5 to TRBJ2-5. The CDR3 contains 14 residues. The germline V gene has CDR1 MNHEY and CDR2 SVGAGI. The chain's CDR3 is CASSYSIRLETQYF.

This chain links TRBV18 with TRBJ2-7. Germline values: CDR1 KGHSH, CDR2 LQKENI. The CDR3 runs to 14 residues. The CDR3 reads CASSPTQKSYEQYF.

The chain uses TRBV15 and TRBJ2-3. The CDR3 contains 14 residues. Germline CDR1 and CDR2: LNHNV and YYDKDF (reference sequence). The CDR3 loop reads CATRSSYDTHTQYF. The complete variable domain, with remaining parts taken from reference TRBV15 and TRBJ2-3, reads DAMVIQNPRYQVTQFGKPVTLSCSQTLNHNVMYWYQQKSSQAPKLLFHYYDKDFNNEADTPDNFQSRRPNTSFCFLDIRSPGLGDTAMYLCATRSSYDTHTQYFGPGTRLTVL.

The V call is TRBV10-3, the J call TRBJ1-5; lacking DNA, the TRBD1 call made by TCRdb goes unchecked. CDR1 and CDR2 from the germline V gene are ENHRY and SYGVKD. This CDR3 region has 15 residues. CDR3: CAIRAGQDSNQPQHF.

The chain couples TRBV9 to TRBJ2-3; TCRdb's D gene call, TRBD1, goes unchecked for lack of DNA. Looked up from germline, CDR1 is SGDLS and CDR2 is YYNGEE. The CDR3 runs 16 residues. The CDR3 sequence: CASSVAVGRGGDTQYF.

CDR3 sequence: CAYSGTGGPRNSYNEQFF. V and J are TRBV30 and TRBJ2-1; TCRdb names TRBD1, which stays unverified in the absence of DNA. The CDR3 length is 18 residues. CDR1 and CDR2 from the germline V gene are GTSNPN and SVGIG (reference sequence).